A selection of T cell receptor beta chains follows, all from one sample in a study of tumor-infiltrating lymphocytes in localized non-small cell lung cancer. TCRdb's table, derived via immunoSEQ multiplex PCR, lists solely in-frame clones and lacks some. Of about 14,000 clones in the sample, 60% to 80% were seen once. The sample was lung tumor tissue. These receptors originate from a human donor with non-small cell lung cancer. CDR3s include the opening cysteine and the closing phenylalanine or tryptophan. Each record gives: clone size, D gene, J gene, V gene, CDR3 protein, CDR3 DNA. The D gene is left open where the match is weak. Size tells how often a clone was seen (once, few, many) or the class of an expanded clone, and some rows leave it out.

clone_size: -; d_call: -; j_call: TRBJ2-7; v_call: TRBV6-6; cdr3_aa: CASREGQQLYEQYF; cdr3_nt: TGTGCCAGCCGGGAGGGACAGCAACTCTACGAGCAGTACTTC
clone_size: -; d_call: -; j_call: TRBJ2-1; v_call: TRBV6-4; cdr3_aa: CASSEIGGQYNEQFF; cdr3_nt: TGTGCCAGCAGTGAAATAGGTGGACAATACAATGAGCAGTTCTTC
clone_size: -; d_call: TRBD2; j_call: TRBJ2-1; v_call: TRBV7-3; cdr3_aa: CASSLKRLTSGSPDEQFF; cdr3_nt: TGTGCCAGCAGCTTAAAAAGGCTGACTAGCGGGAGCCCGGATGAGCAGTTCTTC
clone_size: -; d_call: -; j_call: TRBJ2-5; v_call: TRBV7-9; cdr3_aa: CASSFREGETQYF; cdr3_nt: TGTGCCAGCAGCTTTCGGGAAGGGGAGACCCAGTACTTC
clone_size: -; d_call: -; j_call: TRBJ2-1; v_call: TRBV7-2; cdr3_aa: CASSLIQGYYNEQFF; cdr3_nt: TGTGCCAGCAGCTTAATACAGGGCTACTACAATGAGCAGTTCTTC
clone_size: -; d_call: -; j_call: TRBJ1-1; v_call: TRBV5-1; cdr3_aa: CASSSLENTEAFF; cdr3_nt: TGCGCCAGCAGCTCCCTAGAGAACACTGAAGCTTTCTTT
clone_size: few; d_call: -; j_call: TRBJ2-7; v_call: TRBV6-1; cdr3_aa: CASSEREPYEQYF; cdr3_nt: TGTGCCAGCAGTGAAAGAGAACCCTACGAGCAGTACTTC
clone_size: -; d_call: TRBD1; j_call: TRBJ1-2; v_call: TRBV7-6; cdr3_aa: CASSSRTGGGYTF; cdr3_nt: TGTGCCAGCAGCTCGCGGACAGGAGGGGGCTACACCTTC
clone_size: -; d_call: -; j_call: TRBJ2-7; v_call: TRBV11-3; cdr3_aa: CASSLNQGLSSYEQYF; cdr3_nt: TGTGCCAGCAGCTTAAACCAGGGGTTAAGCTCCTACGAGCAGTACTTC
clone_size: -; d_call: TRBD1; j_call: TRBJ2-7; v_call: TRBV18; cdr3_aa: CASSPLGQGRHEQYF; cdr3_nt: TGTGCCAGCTCACCATTGGGACAGGGTCGCCACGAGCAGTACTTC
clone_size: medium-sized; d_call: -; j_call: TRBJ1-2; v_call: TRBV21-1; cdr3_aa: CASSGHRDGGSYGYTF; cdr3_nt: TGTGCCAGCAGCGGTCACCGGGACGGAGGATCCTATGGCTACACCTTC
clone_size: once; d_call: -; j_call: TRBJ2-1; v_call: TRBV6-5; cdr3_aa: CASSYSSRGYNEQFF; cdr3_nt: TGTGCCAGCAGTTACTCGAGCAGGGGTTACAATGAGCAGTTCTTC
clone_size: -; d_call: TRBD1; j_call: TRBJ2-7; v_call: TRBV28; cdr3_aa: CASRSLGTGVHEQYF; cdr3_nt: TGTGCCAGCAGATCCCTCGGGACAGGGGTCCACGAGCAGTACTTC
clone_size: -; d_call: TRBD1; j_call: TRBJ1-5; v_call: TRBV11-2; cdr3_aa: CASSISTGEGQPQHF; cdr3_nt: TGTGCCAGCAGCATATCAACAGGGGAAGGTCAGCCCCAGCATTTT
clone_size: -; d_call: TRBD1; j_call: TRBJ1-2; v_call: TRBV6-1; cdr3_aa: CASRAREGQDSGYTF; cdr3_nt: TGTGCCAGCAGGGCCAGAGAAGGACAGGATTCGGGCTACACCTTC
clone_size: -; d_call: -; j_call: TRBJ1-2; v_call: TRBV6-1; cdr3_aa: CASSETPRVGYGYTF; cdr3_nt: TGTGCCAGCAGTGAAACGCCCCGGGTAGGATATGGCTACACCTTC
clone_size: -; d_call: -; j_call: TRBJ1-2; v_call: TRBV2; cdr3_aa: CASSGGGERRGYTF; cdr3_nt: TGTGCCAGCAGTGGAGGTGGGGAGAGGAGAGGCTACACCTTC
clone_size: few; d_call: TRBD2; j_call: TRBJ2-4; v_call: TRBV30; cdr3_aa: CASGPSGSKNIQYF; cdr3_nt: TGTGCCTCGGGGCCTAGCGGGAGTAAGAACATTCAGTACTTC
clone_size: -; d_call: -; j_call: TRBJ1-3; v_call: TRBV10-3; cdr3_aa: CANRDAAGNTIYF; cdr3_nt: TGTGCCAACCGGGACGCGGCTGGAAACACCATATATTTT
clone_size: -; d_call: -; j_call: TRBJ2-1; v_call: TRBV11-2; cdr3_aa: CASGRGDNEQFF; cdr3_nt: TGTGCCAGCGGCAGGGGGGACAATGAGCAGTTCTTC
clone_size: medium-sized; d_call: TRBD1; j_call: TRBJ2-3; v_call: TRBV2; cdr3_aa: CASRTGQGTDTQYF; cdr3_nt: TGTGCCAGCAGGACGGGACAGGGCACAGATACGCAGTATTTT
clone_size: -; d_call: -; j_call: TRBJ2-3; v_call: TRBV2; cdr3_aa: CASSEGTTSTDTQYF; cdr3_nt: TGTGCCAGCAGTGAGGGCACCACTAGCACAGATACGCAGTATTTT
clone_size: -; d_call: -; j_call: TRBJ1-3; v_call: TRBV11-2; cdr3_aa: CASSWLEPATIYF; cdr3_nt: TGTGCCAGCAGCTGGTTGGAGCCGGCCACCATATATTTT
clone_size: -; d_call: -; j_call: TRBJ2-2; v_call: TRBV2; cdr3_aa: CASRGWDYTGELFF; cdr3_nt: TGTGCCAGCAGGGGGTGGGACTACACCGGGGAGCTGTTTTTT
clone_size: once; d_call: -; j_call: TRBJ1-5; v_call: TRBV27; cdr3_aa: CASRLGGFGNQPQHF; cdr3_nt: TGTGCCAGCAGACTGGGGGGGTTTGGCAATCAGCCCCAGCATTTT
clone_size: few; d_call: -; j_call: TRBJ1-1; v_call: TRBV7-2; cdr3_aa: CASSFFGAAEAFF; cdr3_nt: TGTGCCAGCAGCTTTTTCGGGGCGGCTGAAGCTTTCTTT
clone_size: -; d_call: TRBD1; j_call: TRBJ1-1; v_call: TRBV28; cdr3_aa: CASSPQGRGTEAFF; cdr3_nt: TGTGCCAGCAGTCCACAGGGGCGCGGAACTGAAGCTTTCTTT
clone_size: once; d_call: TRBD1; j_call: TRBJ2-2; v_call: TRBV28; cdr3_aa: CASSLKLQGVGELFF; cdr3_nt: TGTGCCAGCAGTCTCAAATTACAGGGGGTCGGGGAGCTGTTTTTT
clone_size: few; d_call: -; j_call: TRBJ2-7; v_call: TRBV6-6; cdr3_aa: CASSYTVGGGHEQYF; cdr3_nt: TGTGCCAGCAGTTACACCGTCGGGGGCGGACACGAGCAGTACTTC
clone_size: -; d_call: TRBD1; j_call: TRBJ1-2; v_call: TRBV5-1; cdr3_aa: CASSLDPSWDRGGYTF; cdr3_nt: TGCGCCAGCAGCTTGGACCCCTCCTGGGACAGGGGCGGCTACACCTTC
clone_size: -; d_call: TRBD2; j_call: TRBJ2-5; v_call: TRBV5-6; cdr3_aa: CASSSSVGAGGFETQYF; cdr3_nt: TGTGCCAGCAGCTCGAGCGTTGGGGCGGGAGGGTTTGAGACCCAGTACTTC
clone_size: -; d_call: -; j_call: TRBJ1-2; v_call: TRBV30; cdr3_aa: CAWKGQGSGGYTF; cdr3_nt: TGTGCCTGGAAGGGTCAGGGTAGCGGTGGCTACACCTTC